The clone carrying this T cell receptor beta chain showed up many times. TCRdb re-called the 5' RACE reads through MiXCR, storing one row per CDR3 protein. The sample includes roughly 34,000 distinct CDR3 sequences, 6.5% to 9.5% of them seen just once. The sample is drawn from a study of spatial heterogeneity in lung cancer. Study at large: Researchers sequenced follow-up PBMC samples if they had them, and these came a median of around 2 years after resection. Beta-chain sequences were consistently detected more often than alpha-chain sequences.

The time point here: blood at routine non-recurrence follow-up after resection. The input material, whole RNA from tumor, nontumor lung or frozen PBMC, was sequenced unsorted. CDR3 size: 15 residues. V was clipped by 5 bases and J by 0 bases, with 10 bases between them. Germline V gives CDR1 SEHNR, CDR2 FQNEAQ (reference sequence). The material was PBMCs, obtained at follow-up. The chain uses TRBV7-9 and TRBJ2-2, with D hard to call. The sequence came from a male donor with early-stage non-small cell lung cancer. CDR3 bases: TGTGCCAGCAGCCCCCCTGTACCGAACACCGGGGAGCTGTTTTTT. It encodes CASSPPVPNTGELFF.